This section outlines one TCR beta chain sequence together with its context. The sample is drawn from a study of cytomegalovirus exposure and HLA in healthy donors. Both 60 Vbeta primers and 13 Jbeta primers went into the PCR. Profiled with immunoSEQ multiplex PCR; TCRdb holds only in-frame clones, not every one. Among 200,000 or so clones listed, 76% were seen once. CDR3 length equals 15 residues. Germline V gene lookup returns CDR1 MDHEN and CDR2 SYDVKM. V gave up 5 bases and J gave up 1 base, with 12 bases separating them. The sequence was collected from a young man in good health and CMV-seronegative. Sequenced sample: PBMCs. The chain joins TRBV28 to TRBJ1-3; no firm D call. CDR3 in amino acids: CASSPLGISGNTIYF. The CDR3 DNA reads TGTGCCAGCAGTCCCCTAGGAATTTCTGGAAACACCATATATTTT.